The clone carrying this TCR beta chain was recorded many times. This record belongs to a study of HIV-infected children after antiretroviral therapy interruption. RNA-based 3' RACE libraries used unique molecular identifiers. TCRdb fed the 3' RACE reads into MiXCR, producing one record per CDR3 protein. The data show approximately 96,000 distinct CDR3 sequences, 5.5% to 8.5% seen once. The treatment: PENTA 11 planned treatment interruption arm or continuous ART arm. The source of this sequence is a pool of human donors with HIV. Sequenced material: CD45RA+ CD4+ T cells from PBMCs, pooled from several time points, taken from a donor given antiretroviral therapy, either interrupted or continuous. Subset described: naive CD4+ CD45RA+ CD45RO- T cells.

CDR3 in amino acids: CASIHGTGGSNEQFF. CDR3 DNA sequence: TGTGCCAGCATCCACGGGACAGGGGGCTCCAATGAGCAGTTCTTC. The J gene is TRBJ2-1, the V gene TRBV6-6; 12 bases fit TRBD1. The CDR3 has 15 residues. CDR1 and CDR2 (germline): MNHNY, SVGAGI (reference sequence). J gave up 6 bases and V 7 bases, and 7 bases lay outside the gene matches.